This T cell receptor (beta chain) is from a study of blood T cells in healthy people across ages. A second PCR, run for roughly 7 to 12 cycles, used a sample-barcoded 5' primer plus a J-beta primer mix. Template switching added a 12-random-nucleotide identifier to every cDNA molecule. TCRdb passed the 5' RACE reads through MiXCR, listing each CDR3 protein once. The profile shows 1.5 million to 2 million distinct CDR3 sequences, about two fifths of them singletons. The CDR3 runs to 15 residues. The J segment lost 8 bases and the V segment lost 0 bases, leaving 7 bases of the junction unmatched. Germline loops: CDR1 DFQATT, CDR2 SNEGSKA (reference sequence). This clonotype turned up a few times. Possible read error: a much larger clone is one base away.

The rearrangement joins TRBV20-1 to TRBJ2-1, with TRBD2 matching 10 bases. The receptor was derived from a human donor in good health. The sequenced material came from blood. The CDR3 sequence: CSARDPSGGRYEQFF. The DNA for the CDR3 is TGCAGTGCTAGAGATCCTAGCGGGGGTAGATATGAGCAGTTCTTC.